This record concerns one T cell receptor beta chain sequence. This entry belongs to a study of blood T cell repertoires in COVID-19. This CDR3 spans 16 amino acids. V lost 3 bases and J 0 bases, leaving 14 bases between the germline ends. Germline CDR1 is LNHDA and CDR2 is SQIVND (reference sequence). Repertoires were generated with immunoSEQ multiplex PCR, while TCRdb's copy carries only in-frame clones and drops some. The table lists 100,000 to 120,000 clones, roughly 88% of them singletons. The receptor was isolated from a woman aged 65 to 85 who had recovered from COVID-19. This rearrangement joins TRBV19 to TRBJ1-1; D gene ambiguous. Sequencing input: peripheral blood. As DNA, the CDR3 is TGTGCCAGTAGTATTAGGCGGGAACCCCTGAACACTGAAGCTTTCTTT. Encoded protein: CASSIRREPLNTEAFF.